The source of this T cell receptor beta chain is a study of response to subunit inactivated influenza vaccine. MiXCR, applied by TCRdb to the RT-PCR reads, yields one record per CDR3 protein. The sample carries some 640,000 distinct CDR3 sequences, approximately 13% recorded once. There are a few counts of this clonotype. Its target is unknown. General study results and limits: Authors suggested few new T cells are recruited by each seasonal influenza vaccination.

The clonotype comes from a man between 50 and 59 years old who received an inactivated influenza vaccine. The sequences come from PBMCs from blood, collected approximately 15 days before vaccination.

CDR3 DNA sequence: TGTGCCAGCTCACCGATCCCTAGCGGGAATAGGAATGAGCAGTTCTTC. Amino acids: CASSPIPSGNRNEQFF. This chain connects TRBV18 to TRBJ2-1; TRBD2 aligns across 9 bases. The CDR3 has 16 amino acids. V trimming: 3 bases; J trimming: 7 bases; junction bases outside the gene matches: 10. Germline assignment: CDR1 KGHSH and CDR2 LQKENI.